This T cell receptor (beta chain) was sequenced for a study of control samples from healthy donors and cancer patients. Assay: immunoSEQ multiplex PCR; the TCRdb copy retains only in-frame clones and omits some. The sample has roughly 52,000 clones; 95% to 97% are singletons. This clone was picked up one time. With 6 bases removed from V and 3 bases from J, the gap between germline ends came to 10 bases. From germline, CDR1 is KGHDR and CDR2 SFDVKD. The CDR3 contains 13 residues. The rearrangement uses TRBV24-1 and TRBJ2-5; weak D call: TRBD1 (6 bases). Material for sequencing was blood. The origin of this receptor is a woman aged 25-40 years in good health. The CDR3 loop reads CATSPRGKETQYF. The CDR3 bases are TGTGCCACCAGTCCCAGGGGTAAAGAGACCCAGTACTTC.